This TCR beta chain was obtained from a study of CD8+ T cells in alopecia areata. General study points: Sequence data from scalp samples additionally include resident alphabeta T cells of normal skin. Mice gave a clearer picture of TCR sharing than patients did, possibly for HLA-related reasons.

Comment on this clone: Its target is not known.

It was cDNA, reverse transcribed from extracted RNA, that served as the sequencing template. Sequencing used immunoSEQ multiplex PCR; TCRdb keeps in-frame clones, though not all of them. Here the sample spans roughly 60,000 clones, 44% being singletons. Trimming removed 1 base from V and 2 bases from J, with 15 bases in between. Germline V gene sequence: CDR1 LGHNA, CDR2 YNFKEQ. This CDR3 has 16 residues. Sequencing was carried out using NKG2D-low CD8+ T cells sorted from blood. The rearrangement uses TRBV4-2 and TRBJ2-7; TRBD2 is a possible D gene (6 bases). The receptor was derived from a human donor with alopecia areata. The CDR3 sequence is CASSQGSAGPPYEQYF. The CDR3 DNA follows: TGTGCCAGCAGCCAAGGGTCGGCGGGGCCTCCCTACGAGCAGTACTTC.